The T cell receptor beta chain under discussion was sequenced for a study of chemoradiotherapy in HPV16-positive cancers. TCRdb's copy holds only in-frame clones and misses some; the assay was immunoSEQ multiplex PCR. The table records about 1,200 clones, roughly 45% of them present only once. The V end was cut by 2 bases, the J end by 4 bases, with 9 bases between. The CDR3 extends over 14 amino acids. The V gene's germline CDR1 is MGHDK and CDR2 SYGVNS. The clonotype was recovered from a human donor with HPV-associated anogenital cancer. The material was obtained from a patient who underwent chemoradiotherapy. The chain carries TRBV25-1 and TRBJ1-3; tentative D call: TRBD1 (6 bases). DNA for the CDR3: TGTGCCAGCAGTGAAACAGGGTCAGGAAACACCATATATTTT. Translation: CASSETGSGNTIYF.